The 19 T cell receptor beta chains reported below all come from one sample, sequenced in a study of shared T cell receptors in the human thymus. Clones were read by immunoSEQ multiplex PCR, and TCRdb kept only the in-frame ones, dropping some. Seen here are about 400,000 clones, approximately 95% observed once, and the top ten hold roughly 0.02%. Material for sequencing was thymocytes. The receptors come from a human donor.

The V gene is TRBV19, the J gene TRBJ1-5; 9 bases are a match to TRBD1. Germline CDR1 reads LNHDA; CDR2 reads SQIVND (reference sequence). J gave up 7 bases and V 6 bases, and 13 bases lay outside the gene matches. CDR3 length: 16 residues. The CDR3 bases are TGTGCCAGTAGATTCGGCCCGGGACAGGGTTTACAGCCCCAGCATTTT. Translated, it gives CASRFGPGQGLQPQHF.

This rearrangement joins TRBV19 to TRBJ2-1; the D call may be TRBD1 or TRBD2 (7 bases each). Germline V gives CDR1 LNHDA, CDR2 SQIVND (reference sequence). There are 19 residues in the CDR3. Trimming shortened V by 5 bases and J by 0 bases, and 23 bases separated the two germline ends. The chain's CDR3 is CASSPEEVGGGSSYNEQFF. The CDR3 DNA is TGTGCCAGTAGTCCTGAAGAAGTAGGGGGCGGGAGCTCCTACAATGAGCAGTTCTTC.

The rearrangement uses TRBV5-8 and TRBJ1-3; D is unresolved. Trimming removed 6 bases from V and 4 bases from J, with 29 bases in between. This CDR3 contains 19 residues. The germline V gene encodes CDR1 SGHTS and CDR2 YDEGEE. Here the CDR3 DNA reads TGTGCCAGCAAGTCAGGAGGTTCGAGGGAAGGGATAGCAGGAAACACCATATATTTT. This codes for CASKSGGSREGIAGNTIYF.

In regard to this clone: This is likely a read error, given that the CDR3 carries no conserved phenylalanine or tryptophan at its end. The DNA is omitted, as the CDR3 cannot be located on it reliably, and the CDR3 follows TCRdb's listing. The V gene is TRBV20-1, the J gene TRBJ2-7; TRBD1, the table's D call, was not compared with the DNA. CDR1 DFQATT and CDR2 SNEGSKA come from the germline V gene (reference sequence). The CDR3 length equals 9 residues, ends included. CDR3 residues: CSASAGNSL.

The chain combines TRBV11-2 with TRBJ1-1, with D possibly matching TRBD1 (5 bases). The length of the CDR3 is 14 residues. CDR1 and CDR2 from the germline V gene are SGHAT and FQNNGV. Trimming removed 5 bases from V and 10 bases from J, with 20 bases in between. The CDR3 is CASSLVRGHPLAFF. CDR3 nucleotide sequence: TGTGCCAGCAGCCTTGTGAGGGGCCATCCGTTAGCTTTCTTT.

This clone has a handful of counts. The genes are TRBV5-4 and TRBJ2-7, with TRBD2 identical over 7 bases. Germline CDR1 and CDR2: SGHNT and YYREEE (reference sequence). CDR3 length: 14 residues. V shed 0 bases, J shed 1 base, and the junction held 1 base outside the gene matches. CDR3: CASSLAGGSYEQYF. As DNA, the CDR3 is TGTGCCAGCAGCTTGGCGGGGGGTTCCTACGAGCAGTACTTC.

The chain couples TRBV5-1 to TRBJ2-1, with 8 bases lining up with TRBD1. The V gene end was trimmed by 7 bases and the J gene end by 10 bases; junction bases not matched to a gene: 13. Per the germline V gene, CDR1 is SGHRS and CDR2 is YFSETQ. CDR3 length: 14 amino acids. The CDR3 nucleotides are TGCGCCAGCCTGGGGCAGGGGGCGCCGGAAGAGCAGTTCTTC. Amino acids: CASLGQGAPEEQFF.

The chain has TRBV27 and TRBJ2-3; unclear D gene. With 10 bases removed from V and 2 bases from J, the gap between germline ends came to 16 bases. Looked up from germline, CDR1 is MNHEY and CDR2 is SMNVEV (reference sequence). The CDR3 contains 14 residues. CDR3 region: CATQLSPITDTQYF. CDR3 DNA: TGTGCCACCCAACTATCCCCAATCACAGATACGCAGTATTTT.

The chain joins TRBV4-1 to TRBJ1-2; D is uncertain. The V end was cut by 2 bases, the J end by 7 bases, with 20 bases between. Germline CDR1 is MGHRA and CDR2 is YSYEKL. This CDR3 region has 16 residues. CDR3 nucleotides: TGCGCCAGCAGCCAATCGCCCGTAGGGCTCCATGGTGGCTACACCTTC. Encoded protein: CASSQSPVGLHGGYTF.

This rearrangement joins TRBV7-3 to TRBJ2-3; 8 bases are shared with TRBD2. CDR3 length: 15 residues. J lost 0 bases, V lost 3 bases, and 2 bases had no gene match. Germline-derived CDR1 and CDR2 are SGHTA and FQGTGA. The CDR3 protein is CASSFERGSTDTQYF. DNA of the CDR3: TGTGCCAGCAGCTTTGAGCGGGGGAGCACAGATACGCAGTATTTT.

The CDR3 loop reads CASSLAGAWGQPQHF. In DNA, the CDR3 is TGCGCCAGCAGCTTGGCGGGGGCTTGGGGTCAGCCCCAGCATTTT. J is TRBJ1-5 and V is TRBV5-1; TRBD1 is a possible D gene (6 bases). This CDR3 spans 15 amino acids. Between the trimmed V and J ends, which lost 0 bases and 6 bases, there was a span of 13 bases. Germline-derived CDR1 and CDR2 are SGHRS and YFSETQ.

The CDR3 loop reads CSVFGGGPQSSYNEQFF. CDR3 coding DNA: TGCAGCGTTTTCGGGGGAGGTCCCCAAAGCTCCTACAATGAGCAGTTCTTC. The genes are TRBV29-1 and TRBJ2-1; a weak D match, TRBD2 (6 bases). This CDR3 is built from 17 residues. Germline CDR1 reads SQVTM; CDR2 reads ANQGSEA. With 5 bases removed from V and 0 bases from J, the gap between germline ends came to 20 bases.

J is TRBJ2-7 and V is TRBV27; 7 bases agree with TRBD1. Trimming cost V 3 bases and J 1 base; bases outside gene matches: 3. Germline V lookup: CDR1 MNHEY, CDR2 SMNVEV (reference sequence). The CDR3 is made up of 14 amino acids. CDR3 coding DNA: TGTGCCAGCAGTTTCGAACAGGGGTCCTACGAGCAGTACTTC. Protein product: CASSFEQGSYEQYF.

The chain has TRBV6-1 and TRBJ2-7, with D unresolved. Trimming cost V 6 bases and J 2 bases, with 14 bases left between them. Germline-derived CDR1 and CDR2 are MNHNS and SASEGT. CDR3 length: 14 amino acids. In DNA, the CDR3 is TGTGCCAGCAGCCCAGTCTACTATACCTACGAGCAGTACTTC. Protein sequence: CASSPVYYTYEQYF.

This clone occurred once. The chain has TRBV4-1 and TRBJ2-2, with TRBD2 matching 8 bases. Germline values: CDR1 MGHRA, CDR2 YSYEKL. The CDR3 runs to 17 residues. V shed 4 bases, J shed 3 bases, and the junction held 10 bases outside the gene matches. The CDR3 DNA follows: TGCGCCAGCAGCCCGTCCCTAGCGGGCCTAGACACCGGGGAGCTGTTTTTT. Protein sequence: CASSPSLAGLDTGELFF.

This chain links TRBV9 with TRBJ1-1; D unresolved. Germline assignment: CDR1 SGDLS and CDR2 YYNGEE. This CDR3 region has 15 residues. Trimming left V 3 bases short and J 0 bases short, with 12 bases between. CDR3 in DNA: TGTGCCAGCAGCGCCCAGGCCCCCATGAACACTGAAGCTTTCTTT. This sequence encodes CASSAQAPMNTEAFF. The full variable domain, completed using reference TRBV9 and TRBJ1-1, is DSGVTQTPKHLITATGQRVTLRCSPRSGDLSVYWYQQSLDQGLQFLIQYYNGEERAKGNILERFSAQQFPDLHSELNLSSLELGDSALYFCASSAQAPMNTEAFFGQGTRLTVV.

V usage is TRBV27 and J usage is TRBJ1-3, with D possibly being TRBD1 (5 bases). CDR3 length: 17 amino acids. Germline V gives CDR1 MNHEY, CDR2 SMNVEV (reference sequence). Trimming cost V 4 bases and J 4 bases, with 20 bases left between them. The CDR3 region has the DNA TGTGCCAGCAGTTCCATTACCGATACGGGACCGGGAAACACCATATATTTT. It is translated as CASSSITDTGPGNTIYF.

The rearrangement links TRBV7-6 to TRBJ1-1; 12 bases are shared with TRBD1. The V and J ends lost 4 bases and 1 base, in that order; junction bases with no gene match: 16. This CDR3 contains 20 residues. Germline values: CDR1 SGHVS, CDR2 FNYEAQ. The CDR3 sequence is CASSSPAGQGARSKNTEAFF. CDR3 sequence (DNA): TGTGCCAGCAGCTCACCCGCGGGACAGGGGGCGCGAAGTAAGAACACTGAAGCTTTCTTT.

This chain joins TRBV29-1 and TRBJ1-1; D possibly corresponds to TRBD1 (6 bases). The CDR3 extends over 14 amino acids. V was clipped by 6 bases and J by 7 bases, with 21 bases between them. CDR1 SQVTM and CDR2 ANQGSEA come from the germline V gene. CDR3 in amino acids: CSVLTLNRESEAFF. Here the CDR3 DNA reads TGCAGCGTCCTAACGCTAAACAGGGAGAGTGAAGCTTTCTTT.